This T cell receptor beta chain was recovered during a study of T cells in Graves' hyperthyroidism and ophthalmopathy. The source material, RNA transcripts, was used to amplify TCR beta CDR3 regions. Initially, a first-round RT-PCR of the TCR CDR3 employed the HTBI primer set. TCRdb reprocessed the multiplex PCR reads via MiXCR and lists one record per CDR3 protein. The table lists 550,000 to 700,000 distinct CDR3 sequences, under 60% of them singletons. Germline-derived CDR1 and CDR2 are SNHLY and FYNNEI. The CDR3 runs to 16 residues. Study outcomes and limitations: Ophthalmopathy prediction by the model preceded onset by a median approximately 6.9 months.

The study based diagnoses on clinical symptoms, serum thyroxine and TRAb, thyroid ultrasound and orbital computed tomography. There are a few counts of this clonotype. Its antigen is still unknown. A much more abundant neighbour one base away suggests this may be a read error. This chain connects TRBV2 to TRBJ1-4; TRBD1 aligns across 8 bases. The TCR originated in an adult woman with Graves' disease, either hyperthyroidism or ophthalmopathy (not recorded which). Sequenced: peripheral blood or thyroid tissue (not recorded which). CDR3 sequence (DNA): TGTGCCAGCAGCTCTCGGGGACGGACAGGGAATGAAGAACTGTTTTTT. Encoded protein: CASSSRGRTGNEELFF.